The 20 T cell receptor beta chains below were found in one sample sequenced in a study of cytotoxic CD8 clonotypes in ibrutinib-treated CLL (TCRdb year 2021). Library prep was done by the immunoSEQ multiplex PCR assay. As stored in TCRdb, this immuneACCESS dataset retains in-frame rearrangements with V and J assigned. A fraction of the clones does not appear; measured against another copy, unresolved V genes explain less than half of the discrepancy, and the remainder lacks a known reason. The sample profile shows some 350,000 clones; 67% of them were found once. The biggest ten clones account for around 6.6% of the sample. The sample in question was PBMCs, obtained after 36 months of ibrutinib treatment. These receptors came from a human donor with chronic lymphocytic leukemia.

Only one count was recorded for this clone. The chain couples TRBV7-8 to TRBJ2-5, with 8 bases matching TRBD1. Germline V gene data show CDR1 as SGHVS and CDR2 as FQNEAQ. Trimming at V came to 4 bases and at J to 1 base, leaving 20 bases not matched to a gene. This CDR3 contains 20 residues. The DNA of the CDR3 is TGTGCCAGCAGCTCCTCCTTTCCTCACCGGGACAGGAGACCCCAAGAGACCCAGTACTTC. Translated, it gives CASSSSFPHRDRRPQETQYF.

The chain carries TRBV7-2 and TRBJ1-2, with unresolved D. The germline V gene encodes CDR1 SGHTA and CDR2 FQGNSA. With 2 bases removed from V and 5 bases from J, the gap between germline ends came to 12 bases. This CDR3 has 14 amino acids. CDR3 in amino acids: CASSLIPEGYGYTF. The CDR3 DNA reads as TGTGCCAGCAGCTTAATCCCCGAAGGATATGGCTACACCTTC.

The chain couples TRBV19 to TRBJ1-1; TRBD1 matches at 8 bases. The V gene's germline CDR1 is LNHDA and CDR2 SQIVND (reference sequence). The CDR3 consists of 17 residues. V trimming: 7 bases; J trimming: 2 bases; junction bases outside the gene matches: 15. The CDR3 reads CASTRDRKSTLNTEAFF. The DNA for the CDR3 is TGTGCCAGTACACGGGACAGGAAAAGTACTCTAAACACTGAAGCTTTCTTT.

The chain has TRBV19 and TRBJ2-7, with D perhaps assigned TRBD1 or TRBD2 (6 bases each). In germline, CDR1 is LNHDA, CDR2 SQIVND (reference sequence). V was trimmed by 8 bases and J by 3 bases, leaving 11 bases between them. CDR3 length: 12 amino acids. CDR3 protein: CASGKGGYEQYF. DNA for the CDR3: TGTGCCAGTGGGAAGGGGGGCTACGAGCAGTACTTC.

This chain links TRBV6-6 with TRBJ2-7; 9 nucleotides align to TRBD1. Trimming at V came to 4 bases and at J to 5 bases, leaving 9 bases not matched to a gene. This CDR3 region has 15 residues. Germline V CDR1 and CDR2: MNHNY, SVGAGI (reference sequence). This chain's CDR3 is CASSSVGQGSNEQYF. The CDR3 bases are TGTGCCAGCAGTTCAGTGGGACAGGGTTCTAACGAGCAGTACTTC.

This clone has more than one count but fewer than ten. The rearrangement uses TRBV5-1 and TRBJ1-2, with D unresolved. The V gene lost 6 bases and the J gene lost 5 bases, with 20 bases spanning the gap. The CDR3 length is 15 residues. CDR1 is SGHRS, CDR2 YFSETQ, per germline. CDR3 amino acids: CASTVGGPAEYGYTF. CDR3 nucleotides: TGCGCCAGCACGGTCGGCGGGCCTGCGGAATATGGCTACACCTTC. The entire variable domain, with the rest obtained from reference TRBV5-1 and TRBJ1-2, is as follows: KAGVTQTPRYLIKTRGQQVTLSCSPISGHRSVSWYQQTPGQGLQFLFEYFSETQRNKGNFPGRFSGRQFSNSRSEMNVSTLELGDSALYLCASTVGGPAEYGYTFGSGTRLTVV.

This rearrangement joins TRBV29-1 to TRBJ1-5, with a possible D match to TRBD1 (6 bases). Trimming removed 6 bases at V and 6 bases at J, with 15 bases between. This CDR3 is built from 13 residues. Per the germline V gene, CDR1 is SQVTM and CDR2 is ANQGSEA. The CDR3 sequence: CSVRGGKGQPQHF. The CDR3 bases are TGCAGCGTCAGAGGGGGTAAGGGTCAGCCCCAGCATTTT.

The chain couples TRBV9 to TRBJ2-7; D is unresolved. Germline lookup yields CDR1 SGDLS and CDR2 YYNGEE. This CDR3 has 14 amino acids. The V and J ends lost 0 bases and 2 bases respectively, with 9 bases between them. The chain's CDR3 is CASSVAWVPYEQYF. DNA of the CDR3: TGTGCCAGCAGCGTAGCTTGGGTCCCCTACGAGCAGTACTTC.

This chain uses TRBV9 with TRBJ1-3, with unresolved D. The germline CDR1 and CDR2 sequences are SGDLS and YYNGEE. V lost 2 bases and J lost 4, with 7 bases in between. The CDR3 length is 13 residues. This chain's CDR3 is CASSVREGNTIYF. CDR3 bases: TGTGCCAGCAGCGTGCGGGAGGGAAACACCATATATTTT.

The table lists this clone with a few counts. V gene TRBV7-3 combines with J gene TRBJ2-6, with a weak D call TRBD1 (5 bases). Trimming shortened V by 1 base and J by 2 bases, and 6 bases separated the two germline ends. The germline gives CDR1 SGHTA, CDR2 FQGTGA. The CDR3 runs to 15 residues. CDR3 in amino acids: CASSLIGAGANVLTF. The CDR3 DNA is TGTGCCAGCAGCTTAATAGGGGCTGGGGCCAACGTCCTGACTTTC.

The chain carries TRBV4-1 and TRBJ1-5; D possibly corresponds to TRBD1 (5 bases). With 1 base removed from V and 7 bases from J, the gap between germline ends came to 14 bases. Germline CDR1 is MGHRA and CDR2 is YSYEKL. This CDR3 has 15 amino acids. The CDR3 sequence is CASSQAWGAHQPQHF. CDR3 in DNA: TGCGCCAGCAGCCAAGCTTGGGGCGCTCACCAGCCCCAGCATTTT.

The chain is built from TRBV9 and TRBJ2-2; D is possibly TRBD2 (6 bases). Germline-derived CDR1 and CDR2 are SGDLS and YYNGEE. Trimming pared 4 bases from V and 3 bases from J, leaving 10 bases between. The CDR3 is 14 residues long. The CDR3 region is CASSSGLYTGELFF. CDR3 nucleotides: TGTGCCAGCAGCTCGGGACTTTACACCGGGGAGCTGTTTTTT. The variable domain in full, with the rest retrieved from reference TRBV9 and TRBJ2-2, is DSGVTQTPKHLITATGQRVTLRCSPRSGDLSVYWYQQSLDQGLQFLIQYYNGEERAKGNILERFSAQQFPDLHSELNLSSLELGDSALYFCASSSGLYTGELFFGEGSRLTVL.

This clone has only one observation. The genes are TRBV7-9 and TRBJ1-2, with TRBD1 as a possible D gene (5 bases). Trimming removed 3 bases from V and 2 bases from J, with 10 bases in between. The CDR3 has 14 amino acids. Germline V gene sequence: CDR1 SEHNR, CDR2 FQNEAQ (reference sequence). DNA for the CDR3: TGTGCCAGCAGCTTCAGGGACGTCAACTATGGCTACACCTTC. Translation: CASSFRDVNYGYTF.

V is TRBV5-5 and J is TRBJ1-5, with 8 bases identical to TRBD1. CDR1 is SGHKS, CDR2 YYEKEE, per germline (reference sequence). Unmatched junction bases numbered 6, after V lost 3 bases and J lost 4 bases. This CDR3 comprises 15 residues. As DNA, the CDR3 is TGTGCCAGCAGCTCACAGGGGGACCCGAATCAGCCCCAGCATTTT. This translates into CASSSQGDPNQPQHF.

V usage is TRBV4-1 and J usage is TRBJ2-7; TRBD1 is a possible D gene (5 bases). With 6 bases removed from V and 5 bases from J, the gap between germline ends came to 17 bases. CDR3 size: 14 residues. CDR1 is MGHRA, CDR2 YSYEKL, per germline. The DNA of the CDR3 is TGCGCCAGCAGTCTGGCAGGGAAGGTACACGAGCAGTACTTC. Residues: CASSLAGKVHEQYF.

The rearrangement uses TRBV7-2 and TRBJ1-2; D might be TRBD1 (5 bases). Germline V gene lookup returns CDR1 SGHTA and CDR2 FQGNSA. Trimming removed 1 base from V and 6 bases from J, with 15 bases in between. CDR3 size: 15 residues. CDR3 protein: CASSLDGGRADGYTF. Here the CDR3 DNA reads TGTGCCAGCAGCTTAGATGGTGGCAGGGCGGATGGCTACACCTTC.

The CDR3 nucleotides are TGTGCCACCAGCAGGGGAATAGCGGGATCCCCCTACAATGAGCAGTTCTTC. Translation gives CATSRGIAGSPYNEQFF. The V call is TRBV15, the J call TRBJ2-1; 8 bases are shared with TRBD2. CDR3 length: 17 residues. CDR1 and CDR2 (germline): LNHNV, YYDKDF (reference sequence). Trimming cost V 3 bases and J 2 bases; bases outside gene matches: 9.

This clone has a handful of counts. Mismatch with germline at one junction end may stem from a read error. V usage is TRBV11-2 and J usage is TRBJ1-1, with D maybe TRBD1 (5 bases). The V gene's germline CDR1 is SGHAT and CDR2 FQNNGV. CDR3 size: 13 residues. CDR3 loop: CASSVEWGTEAFF. The DNA for the CDR3 is TGTGCCAGCAGCGTAGAATGGGGGACCGAAGCTTTCTTT.

The chain carries TRBV6-5 and TRBJ1-6; 7 bases line up with TRBD1. From germline, CDR1 is MNHEY and CDR2 SVGAGI. Trimming at V came to 6 bases and at J to 7 bases, leaving 6 bases not matched to a gene. The CDR3 has 14 residues. The CDR3: CASRRQGLNSPLHF. The CDR3 coding sequence is TGTGCCAGCAGGAGACAGGGCCTAAATTCACCCCTCCACTTT.

The rearrangement links TRBV27 to TRBJ2-2; 7 bases line up with TRBD2. This CDR3 has 16 amino acids. The junction had 12 bases not matched to a gene; V was cut back by 6 bases and J by 5 bases. Germline values: CDR1 MNHEY, CDR2 SMNVEV (reference sequence). CDR3 sequence: CASSRHGGGGTGELFF. CDR3 nucleotide sequence: TGTGCCAGCAGCCGCCACGGCGGGGGAGGTACCGGGGAGCTGTTTTTT.